What follows describes a single T cell receptor (beta chain). The data stem from a study of blood T cell repertoires in COVID-19. Across the study: From the United States, Italy and Spain came samples of acute and convalescent COVID-19. The cDNA or gDNA used as material had been derived from T cells, B-cell-depleted T cells, or PBMCs.

V was shortened by 6 bases and J by 0 bases, with 13 bases between the two germline ends. Germline values: CDR1 ENHRY, CDR2 SYGVKD. The CDR3 length is 15 residues. In the original workflow: Amplified reference gene primers provided the basis for estimating nucleated cell counts. Generated by immunoSEQ multiplex PCR, the TCRdb table keeps only in-frame clones and is missing some. That table supplies the V and J calls and clone size; D and trimming were determined from the DNA. The top ten clones hold 1% of a sample with about 310,000 clones, roughly 84% of them seen once. The sequenced sample was peripheral blood. The rearrangement joins TRBV10-3 to TRBJ2-3; D is perhaps TRBD2 (5 bases). This TCR derives from a man aged 45 to 65 with active or convalescent COVID-19. For the CDR3, the DNA is TGTGCCATCAGCCGAAGTGGCGGGAGCACAGATACGCAGTATTTT. It codes for CAISRSGGSTDTQYF.